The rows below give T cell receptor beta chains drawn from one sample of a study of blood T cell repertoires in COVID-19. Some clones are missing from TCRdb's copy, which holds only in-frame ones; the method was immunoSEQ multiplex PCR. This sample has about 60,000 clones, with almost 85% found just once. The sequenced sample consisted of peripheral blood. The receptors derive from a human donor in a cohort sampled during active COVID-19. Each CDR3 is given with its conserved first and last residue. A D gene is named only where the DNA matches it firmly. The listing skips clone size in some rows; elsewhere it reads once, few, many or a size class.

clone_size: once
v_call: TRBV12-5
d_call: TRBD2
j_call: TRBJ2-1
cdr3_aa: CASGLVGLAGGISYNEQFF
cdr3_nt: TGTGCTAGTGGTTTGGTGGGACTAGCGGGGGGCATCTCCTACAATGAGCAGTTCTTC

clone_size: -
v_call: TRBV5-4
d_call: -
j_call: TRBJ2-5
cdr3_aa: CASSLALETQYF
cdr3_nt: TGTGCCAGCAGCTTGGCCCTCGAGACCCAGTACTTC

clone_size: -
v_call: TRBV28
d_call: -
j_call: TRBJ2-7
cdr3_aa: CASSSGTPYEQYF
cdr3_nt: TGTGCCAGCAGTTCCGGGACTCCCTACGAGCAGTACTTC

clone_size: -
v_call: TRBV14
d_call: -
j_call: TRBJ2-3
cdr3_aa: CASSQGTKSTQYF
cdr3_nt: TGTGCCAGCAGCCAAGGGACTAAGAGTACGCAGTATTTT

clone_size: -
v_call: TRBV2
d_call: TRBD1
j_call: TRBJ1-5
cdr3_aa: CASSEEGAGNQPQHF
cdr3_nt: TGTGCCAGCAGTGAGGAGGGGGCAGGCAATCAGCCCCAGCATTTT

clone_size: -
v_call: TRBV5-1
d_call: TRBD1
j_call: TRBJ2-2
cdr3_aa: CASSPRTGETGELFF
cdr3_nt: TGCGCCAGCAGCCCTCGAACAGGGGAAACCGGGGAGCTGTTTTTT

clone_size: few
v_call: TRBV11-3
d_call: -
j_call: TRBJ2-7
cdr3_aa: CASSPGQIGSYEQYF
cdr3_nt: TGTGCCAGCAGCCCGGGACAAATAGGGTCCTACGAGCAGTACTTC

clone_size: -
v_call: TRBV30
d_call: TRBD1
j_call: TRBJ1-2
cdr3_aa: CAWSLRDSYGYTF
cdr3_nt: TGTGCCTGGAGTCTCCGGGACAGCTATGGCTACACCTTC

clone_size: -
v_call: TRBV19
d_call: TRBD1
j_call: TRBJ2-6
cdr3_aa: CASSDRVAGANVLTF
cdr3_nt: TGTGCCAGTAGTGACAGGGTGGCTGGGGCCAACGTCCTGACTTTC

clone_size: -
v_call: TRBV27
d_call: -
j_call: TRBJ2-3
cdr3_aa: CASSFGTGIYTQYF
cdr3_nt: TGTGCCAGCAGTTTCGGAACAGGGATCTATACGCAGTATTTT

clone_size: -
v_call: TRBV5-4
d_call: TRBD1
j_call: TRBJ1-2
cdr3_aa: CASSLDRGNNGYTF
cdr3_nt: TGTGCCAGCAGCTTGGACAGGGGGAACAATGGCTACACCTTC

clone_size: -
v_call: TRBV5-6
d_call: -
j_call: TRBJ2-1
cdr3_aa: CASSPIDRNNEQFF
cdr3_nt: TGTGCCAGCAGTCCCATCGACAGAAACAATGAGCAGTTCTTC

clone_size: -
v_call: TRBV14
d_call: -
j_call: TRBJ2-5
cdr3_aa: CASSQAAGEAKTQYF
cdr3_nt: TGTGCCAGCAGCCAAGCGGCAGGGGAAGCAAAGACCCAGTACTTC

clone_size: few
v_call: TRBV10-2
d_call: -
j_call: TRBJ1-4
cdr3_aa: CATSEDGPTNEKLFF
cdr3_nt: TGCGCCACCTCGGAGGACGGACCAACTAATGAAAAACTGTTTTTT

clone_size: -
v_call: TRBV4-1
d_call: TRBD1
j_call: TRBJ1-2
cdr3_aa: CASSQALGTETLYGYTF
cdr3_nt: TGCGCCAGCAGCCAAGCTCTAGGGACAGAAACCCTCTATGGCTACACCTTC

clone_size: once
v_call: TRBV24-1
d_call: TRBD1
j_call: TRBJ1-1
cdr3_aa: CATRGQANTEAFF
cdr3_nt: TGTGCCACGAGGGGACAGGCGAACACTGAAGCTTTCTTT

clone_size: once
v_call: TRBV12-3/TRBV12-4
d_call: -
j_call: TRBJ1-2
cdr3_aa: CASSFDQVSGYTF
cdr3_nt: TGTGCCAGCAGTTTCGACCAGGTGTCAGGCTACACCTTC

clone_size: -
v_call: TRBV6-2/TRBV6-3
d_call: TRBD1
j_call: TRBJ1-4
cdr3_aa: CASSYHTGGGEKLFF
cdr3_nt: TGTGCCAGCAGTTACCACACAGGGGGAGGAGAAAAACTGTTTTTT

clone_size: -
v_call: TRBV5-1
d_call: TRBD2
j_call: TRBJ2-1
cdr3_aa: CASSLGPGGYNEQFF
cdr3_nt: TGCGCCAGCAGCTTGGGGCCGGGGGGCTACAATGAGCAGTTCTTC

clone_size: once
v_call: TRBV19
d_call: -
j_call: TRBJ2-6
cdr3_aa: CASSITFQGGSGANVLTF
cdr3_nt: TGTGCCAGTAGTATAACCTTTCAGGGAGGCTCTGGGGCCAACGTCCTGACTTTC

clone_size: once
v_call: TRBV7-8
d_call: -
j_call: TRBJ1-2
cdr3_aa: CASSLTREGYYGYTF
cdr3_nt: TGTGCCAGCAGCTTAACCCGGGAGGGTTACTATGGCTACACCTTC

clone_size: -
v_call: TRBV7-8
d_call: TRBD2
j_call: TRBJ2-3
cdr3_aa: CASSPQTSGGADTQYF
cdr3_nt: TGTGCCAGCAGCCCTCAAACTAGCGGGGGAGCAGATACGCAGTATTTT

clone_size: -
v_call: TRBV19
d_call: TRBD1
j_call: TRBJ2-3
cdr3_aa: CASSIVPGQGADTQYF
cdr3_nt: TGTGCCAGTAGTATCGTACCGGGACAGGGAGCAGATACGCAGTATTTT

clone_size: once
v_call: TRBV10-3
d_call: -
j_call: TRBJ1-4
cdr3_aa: CAISEQVNEKLFF
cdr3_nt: TGTGCCATCAGTGAGCAGGTTAATGAAAAACTGTTTTTT

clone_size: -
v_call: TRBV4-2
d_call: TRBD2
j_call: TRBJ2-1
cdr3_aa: CASSQASTWGLAGGYNEQFF
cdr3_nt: TGTGCCAGCAGCCAAGCCTCGACTTGGGGCTTAGCGGGGGGGTACAATGAGCAGTTCTTC

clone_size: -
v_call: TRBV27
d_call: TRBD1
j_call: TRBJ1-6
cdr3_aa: CASKPTGGNSPLHF
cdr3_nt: TGTGCCAGCAAACCGACAGGGGGTAATTCACCCCTCCACTTT

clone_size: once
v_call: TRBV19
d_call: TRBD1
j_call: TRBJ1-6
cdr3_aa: CASSLSPGQGPSPLHF
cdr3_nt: TGTGCCAGCAGTCTCTCTCCGGGACAGGGTCCTTCACCCCTCCACTTT

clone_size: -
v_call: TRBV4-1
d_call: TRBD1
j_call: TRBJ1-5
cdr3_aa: CASSLTGNQPQHF
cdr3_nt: TGCGCCAGCAGCTTGACAGGGAATCAGCCCCAGCATTTT

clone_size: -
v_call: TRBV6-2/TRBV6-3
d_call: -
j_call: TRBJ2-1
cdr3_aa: CASSYFGGGPSNEQFF
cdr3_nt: TGTGCCAGCAGTTACTTTGGGGGGGGGCCTAGCAATGAGCAGTTCTTC

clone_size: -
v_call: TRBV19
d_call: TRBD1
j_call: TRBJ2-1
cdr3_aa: CASSRQGAGTIRFVEQFF
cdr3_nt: TGTGCCAGTAGTAGGCAGGGGGCGGGGACCATACGTTTTGTTGAGCAGTTCTTC

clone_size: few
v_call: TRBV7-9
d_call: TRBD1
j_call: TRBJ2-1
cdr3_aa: CASGPDRGDRGWYNEQFF
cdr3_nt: TGTGCCAGCGGGCCGGACAGGGGGGACCGGGGTTGGTACAATGAGCAGTTCTTC

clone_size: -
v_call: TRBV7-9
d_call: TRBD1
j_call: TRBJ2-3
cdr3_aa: CAGGTGDTDTQYF
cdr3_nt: TGTGCCGGCGGGACAGGGGACACAGATACGCAGTATTTT

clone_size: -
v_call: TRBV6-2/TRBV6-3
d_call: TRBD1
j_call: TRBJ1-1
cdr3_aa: CASSPGDRMNTEAFF
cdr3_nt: TGTGCCAGCAGTCCCGGGGACAGGATGAACACTGAAGCTTTCTTT

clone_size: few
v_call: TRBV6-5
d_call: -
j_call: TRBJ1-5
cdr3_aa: CASSYSTGDQPQHF
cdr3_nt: TGTGCCAGCAGTTACTCGACCGGGGATCAGCCCCAGCATTTT

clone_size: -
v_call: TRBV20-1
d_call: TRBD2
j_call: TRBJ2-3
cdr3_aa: CSASTSGGETPSTDTQYF
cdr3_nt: TGCAGTGCTAGTACTAGCGGGGGAGAAACCCCTAGCACAGATACGCAGTATTTT

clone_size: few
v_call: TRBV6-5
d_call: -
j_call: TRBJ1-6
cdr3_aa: CASMRGTNSPLHF
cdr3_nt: TGTGCCAGCATGAGGGGGACTAATTCACCCCTCCACTTT

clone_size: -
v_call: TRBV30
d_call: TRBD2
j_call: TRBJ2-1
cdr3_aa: CAWRAGGPSYNEQFF
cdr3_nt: TGTGCCTGGAGGGCGGGGGGGCCCTCCTACAATGAGCAGTTCTTC

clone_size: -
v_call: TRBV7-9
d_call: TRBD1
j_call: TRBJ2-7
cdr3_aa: CASSLAHRGSYEQYF
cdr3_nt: TGTGCCAGCAGCTTAGCGCACAGGGGTTCCTACGAGCAGTACTTC

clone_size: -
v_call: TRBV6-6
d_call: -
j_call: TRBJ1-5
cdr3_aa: CASSYGQPNQPQHF
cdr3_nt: TGTGCCAGCAGTTATGGACAGCCCAATCAGCCCCAGCATTTT

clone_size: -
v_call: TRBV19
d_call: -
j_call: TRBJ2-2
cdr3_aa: CATSPSFANTGELFF
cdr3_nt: TGTGCCACCTCCCCGAGTTTCGCGAACACCGGGGAGCTGTTTTTT

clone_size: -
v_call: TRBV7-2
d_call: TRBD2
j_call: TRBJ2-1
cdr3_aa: CASSLEGTSLGNEQFF
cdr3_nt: TGTGCCAGCAGCTTAGAGGGGACTAGCCTGGGGAATGAGCAGTTCTTC

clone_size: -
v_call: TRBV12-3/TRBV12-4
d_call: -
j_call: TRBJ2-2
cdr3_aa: CASRELGELFF
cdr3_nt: TGTGCCAGCAGAGAGCTGGGGGAGCTGTTTTTT

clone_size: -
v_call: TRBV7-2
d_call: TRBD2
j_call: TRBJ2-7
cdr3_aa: CASSLVAGGSYEQYF
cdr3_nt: TGTGCCAGCAGCTTAGTAGCGGGGGGATCCTACGAGCAGTACTTC

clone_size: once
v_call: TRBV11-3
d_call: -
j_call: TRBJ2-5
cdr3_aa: CASSLGGSIQETQYF
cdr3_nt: TGTGCCAGCAGCTTAGGTGGCTCAATCCAAGAGACCCAGTACTTC

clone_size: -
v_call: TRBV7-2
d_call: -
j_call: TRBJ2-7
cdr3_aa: CASSLDGGGTSYEQYF
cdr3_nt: TGTGCCAGCAGCTTAGATGGGGGAGGGACATCCTACGAGCAGTACTTC

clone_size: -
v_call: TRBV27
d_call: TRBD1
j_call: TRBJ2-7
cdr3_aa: CASSPRTGTYEQYF
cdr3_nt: TGTGCCAGCAGTCCTCGGACAGGGACGTACGAGCAGTACTTC

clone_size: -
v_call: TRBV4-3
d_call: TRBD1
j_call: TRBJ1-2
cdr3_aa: CASSSGGTVGGMGYTF
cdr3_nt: TGCGCCAGCAGCTCGGGAGGGACAGTTGGGGGTATGGGCTACACCTTC

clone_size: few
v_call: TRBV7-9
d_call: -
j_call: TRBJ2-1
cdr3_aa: CASSAQWEQFF
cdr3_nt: TGTGCCAGCAGCGCTCAGTGGGAGCAGTTCTTC

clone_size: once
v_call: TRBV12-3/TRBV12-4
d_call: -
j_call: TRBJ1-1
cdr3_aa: CASSPGDTEAFF
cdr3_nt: TGTGCCAGCAGCCCCGGTGACACTGAAGCTTTCTTT

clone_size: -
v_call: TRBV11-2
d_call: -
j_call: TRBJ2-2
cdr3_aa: CASSHVYIGGGELFF
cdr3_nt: TGTGCCAGCAGTCACGTTTATATTGGAGGCGGGGAGCTGTTTTTT